The rows below give T cell receptor beta chains drawn from one sample of a study of cytomegalovirus exposure and HLA in healthy donors. Measured with immunoSEQ multiplex PCR; TCRdb has only the in-frame clones, and not every one. This sample has about 38,000 clones, with 86% found just once. The material sequenced was PBMCs. The receptors come from a woman aged 40 to 55 in good health and CMV-seropositive. Each CDR3 is given with its conserved first and last residue. A D gene is named only where the DNA matches it firmly. Some rows mark clone size as missing; the rest say once, few, many or name a class of expanded clone.

clone size	V gene	J gene	D gene	CDR3 protein	CDR3 DNA
-	TRBV6-1	TRBJ1-2	-	CASNEVGGYTF	TGTGCCAGCAACGAGGTGGGTGGCTACACCTTC
-	TRBV7-2	TRBJ2-3	TRBD2	CASSLVAGSTDTQYF	TGTGCCAGCAGCTTAGTAGCGGGGAGCACAGATACGCAGTATTTT
once	TRBV11-1	TRBJ2-1	-	CASSQGRGAYNEQFF	TGTGCCAGCAGCCAAGGCCGCGGAGCTTACAATGAGCAGTTCTTC
-	TRBV4-1	TRBJ2-7	TRBD1	CASSSGTGPYEQYF	TGCGCCAGCAGCTCCGGGACAGGTCCCTACGAGCAGTACTTC
-	TRBV11-2	TRBJ1-2	-	CASSLGTKRGRGGDYGYTF	TGTGCCAGCAGCTTAGGGACAAAGAGAGGGAGGGGGGGCGACTATGGCTACACCTTC
-	TRBV7-9	TRBJ1-1	-	CASTSRGDTGTSDTEAFF	TGTGCCAGCACCTCTCGAGGGGACACCGGGACATCGGACACTGAAGCTTTCTTT
-	TRBV13	TRBJ2-3	TRBD1	CASSLGGQGLTDTQYF	TGTGCCAGCAGCTTGGGGGGACAGGGGCTCACAGATACGCAGTATTTT
-	TRBV12-5	TRBJ2-2	-	CASGLASRGANTGELFF	TGTGCTAGTGGTTTGGCCTCCCGGGGGGCCAACACCGGGGAGCTGTTTTTT
-	TRBV9	TRBJ2-3	-	CASSVGPGRTTIPSTDTQYF	TGTGCCAGCAGCGTAGGCCCCGGGCGGACAACAATACCTTCCACAGATACGCAGTATTTT
-	TRBV7-8	TRBJ2-7	-	CASSGRGSYEQYF	TGTGCCAGCAGCGGACGGGGATCCTACGAGCAGTACTTC
-	TRBV7-2	TRBJ2-3	-	CASSEQGTDTQYF	TGTGCCAGCAGCGAACAGGGGACTGATACGCAGTATTTT
-	TRBV6-5	TRBJ2-2	-	CASSLTETGELFF	TGTGCCAGCAGCCTTACAGAGACCGGGGAGCTGTTTTTT
-	TRBV7-8	TRBJ1-3	-	CASIQGGRYSGNTIYF	TGTGCCAGCATCCAAGGGGGTCGATACTCTGGAAACACCATATATTTT
-	TRBV7-6	TRBJ2-7	-	CASSLVRARRSYEQYF	TGTGCCAGCAGCTTAGTGAGGGCCCGCCGGTCCTACGAGCAGTACTTC
-	TRBV5-4	TRBJ2-7	-	CASSLDFAYEQYF	TGTGCCAGCAGCCTAGACTTCGCCTACGAGCAGTACTTC
-	TRBV2	TRBJ1-1	-	CASVDSNTEAFF	TGTGCCAGCGTGGACAGTAACACTGAAGCTTTCTTT
-	TRBV28	TRBJ1-5	-	CASSLSSGAASNQPQHF	TGTGCCAGCAGTTTATCCTCTGGAGCGGCGAGCAATCAGCCCCAGCATTTT
-	TRBV9	TRBJ1-2	-	CASSRATGANYGYTF	TGTGCCAGCAGCCGGGCGACAGGTGCTAACTATGGCTACACCTTC
-	TRBV19	TRBJ2-3	TRBD2	CATKFRTSGTDTQYF	TGTGCCACTAAGTTTAGGACTAGCGGCACAGATACGCAGTATTTT
-	TRBV7-2	TRBJ2-3	-	CASRKRASTDTQYF	TGTGCCAGCAGGAAGAGGGCGAGCACAGATACGCAGTATTTT
-	TRBV29-1	TRBJ1-1	-	CSVKFADTEAFF	TGCAGCGTCAAATTCGCAGACACTGAAGCTTTCTTT
-	TRBV30	TRBJ2-2	TRBD1	CAWMAAGTANTGELFF	TGTGCCTGGATGGCCGCCGGGACAGCGAACACCGGGGAGCTGTTTTTT
-	TRBV28	TRBJ1-5	-	CASSREGVEPQHF	TGTGCCAGCAGCAGAGAGGGCGTAGAGCCCCAGCATTTT
-	TRBV5-1	TRBJ2-5	TRBD2	CASSLNGGETQYF	TGCGCCAGCAGCTTGAACGGGGGGGAGACCCAGTACTTC
-	TRBV7-2	TRBJ2-2	TRBD2	CASSLVGGGATGELFF	TGTGCCAGCAGCTTAGTGGGCGGGGGGGCCACCGGGGAGCTGTTTTTT
-	TRBV9	TRBJ2-3	-	CASSVDGHPLTDTQYF	TGTGCCAGCAGCGTAGATGGACATCCCCTCACAGATACGCAGTATTTT
-	TRBV19	TRBJ2-2	TRBD1	CASGGQANTGELFF	TGTGCCAGCGGGGGACAGGCGAACACCGGGGAGCTGTTTTTT